The 22 T cell receptor beta chains presented below share a single source sample, sequenced in a study of T cell responses to AZD1222 COVID-19 vaccine. TCRdb's table, derived via immunoSEQ multiplex PCR, lists solely in-frame clones and lacks some. The profile shows 150,000 to 200,000 clones, less than 95% of them singletons. The sample consisted of peripheral blood, taken 28 days after the second AZD1222 dose. These receptors all come from an adult who received the AZD1222 COVID-19 vaccine.

The chain employs TRBV30 and TRBJ1-1, with D perhaps matching TRBD1 (5 bases). Germline V gene data show CDR1 as GTSNPN and CDR2 as SVGIG (reference sequence). V lost 1 base and J 1 base, leaving 7 bases between the germline ends. The CDR3 extends over 13 amino acids. As DNA, the CDR3 is TGTGCCTGGAGTGGGGGCAAGAACACTGAAGCTTTCTTT. As protein: CAWSGGKNTEAFF. The whole variable domain, remainder taken from reference TRBV30 and TRBJ1-1, is SQTIHQWPATLVQPVGSPLSLECTVEGTSNPNLYWYRQAAGRGLQLLFYSVGIGQISSEVPQNLSASRPQDRQFILSSKKLLLSDSGFYLCAWSGGKNTEAFFGQGTRLTVV.

This clone was picked up a small number of times. This chain joins TRBV18 and TRBJ2-1; D tentatively fits TRBD1 or TRBD2 (6 bases each). CDR3 size: 14 residues. Between the trimmed V and J ends, which lost 6 bases and 6 bases, there was a span of 15 bases. Looked up from germline, CDR1 is KGHSH and CDR2 is LQKENI. The CDR3 is CASSAGSDSNEQFF. In DNA, the CDR3 is TGTGCCAGCTCGGCGGGATCGGACAGCAATGAGCAGTTCTTC.

The rearrangement joins TRBV7-2 to TRBJ1-2; D is undetermined. CDR1 is SGHTA and CDR2 is FQGNSA in the germline V gene. The CDR3 has 14 amino acids. Trimming removed 1 base from V and 6 bases from J, with 12 bases in between. The CDR3 loop is CASSLGFTSNGYTF. The CDR3, as DNA: TGTGCCAGCAGCTTAGGATTTACATCGAATGGCTACACCTTC.

This clone has just one count. V usage is TRBV7-9 and J usage is TRBJ2-5; maybe TRBD2 (5 bases). Germline assignment: CDR1 SEHNR and CDR2 FQNEAQ (reference sequence). The V end was cut by 2 bases, the J end by 7 bases, with 14 bases between. The length of the CDR3 is 14 residues. This CDR3 is CASSLLGDRGTQYF. The CDR3 nucleotides read TGTGCCAGCAGCTTATTAGGCGATCGGGGGACCCAGTACTTC.

This chain joins TRBV28 and TRBJ1-6; unclear D gene. The CDR3 sequence is 11 residues long. Germline loops: CDR1 MDHEN, CDR2 SYDVKM. Here the CDR3 reads CGTSDNSPLHF. CDR3 DNA: TGTGGGACCTCGGATAATTCACCCCTCCACTTT.

The chain couples TRBV7-9 to TRBJ1-2; weak D call: TRBD1 (5 bases). CDR1 is SEHNR and CDR2 is FQNEAQ in the germline V gene (reference sequence). The CDR3 runs to 15 residues. V lost 5 bases, J lost 0 bases, and 13 bases lay in between. The CDR3 nucleotides read TGTGCCAGCAGCCCCCGGGCGGGGGCTAACTATGGCTACACCTTC. It yields the protein CASSPRAGANYGYTF.

The chain recombines TRBV15 with TRBJ1-4, with D perhaps TRBD1 (6 bases). V lost 1 base and J lost 0, with 15 bases in between. Per germline, CDR1 LNHNV and CDR2 YYDKDF (reference sequence). The CDR3 consists of 18 residues. This CDR3 reads CATSRGGGRTATNEKLFF. CDR3 nucleotide sequence: TGTGCCACCAGCAGAGGAGGGGGGCGCACGGCAACTAATGAAAAACTGTTTTTT. Supplemented by reference TRBV15 and TRBJ1-4, the full variable domain reads DAMVIQNPRYQVTQFGKPVTLSCSQTLNHNVMYWYQQKSSQAPKLLFHYYDKDFNNEADTPDNFQSRRPNTSFCFLDIRSPGLGDTAMYLCATSRGGGRTATNEKLFFGSGTQLSVL.

The genes are TRBV5-1 and TRBJ1-1; D may be TRBD1 (6 bases). The CDR3 spans 14 residues. Germline assignment: CDR1 SGHRS and CDR2 YFSETQ. V lost 4 bases and J lost 1, with 11 bases in between. The CDR3 DNA follows: TGCGCCAGCAGCCCAGGGACACCGAACACTGAAGCTTTCTTT. Protein product: CASSPGTPNTEAFF.

The V and J genes are TRBV7-3 and TRBJ1-5; TRBD1 might be the D (6 bases). Germline lookup yields CDR1 SGHTA and CDR2 FQGTGA. Trimming stripped 4 bases from V and 5 bases from J, with 15 bases between. CDR3 length: 15 amino acids. The CDR3 sequence: CASSSKKTGYQPQHF. CDR3 coding DNA: TGTGCCAGCAGCTCCAAGAAGACAGGCTATCAGCCCCAGCATTTT.

V and J are TRBV7-9 and TRBJ2-7, with 9 positions matching TRBD2. V gave up 5 bases and J gave up 0 bases; unmatched junction bases: 5. This CDR3 spans 15 amino acids. Germline CDR1 reads SEHNR; CDR2 reads FQNEAQ (reference sequence). The CDR3 coding sequence is TGTGCCAGCAGCCCCCTAGCGGGGATCTCCTACGAGCAGTACTTC. This sequence encodes CASSPLAGISYEQYF.

The rearrangement uses TRBV6-5 and TRBJ1-2, with D unresolved. The CDR3 is 15 residues long. Germline-derived CDR1 and CDR2 are MNHEY and SVGAGI. Trimming pared 0 bases from V and 0 bases from J, leaving 8 bases between. In DNA form, the CDR3 reads TGTGCCAGCAGTTACTCGGGCACAGCTAACTATGGCTACACCTTC. As protein: CASSYSGTANYGYTF.

The V and J genes are TRBV7-2 and TRBJ1-6, with 8 bases matching TRBD1. The length of the CDR3 is 16 residues. The junction had 8 bases not matched to a gene; V was cut back by 3 bases and J by 7 bases. Germline-derived CDR1 and CDR2 are SGHTA and FQGNSA. Here the CDR3 reads CASSFPGQGGNSPLHF. The DNA for the CDR3 is TGTGCCAGCAGCTTCCCAGGACAGGGAGGCAATTCACCCCTCCACTTT.

V and J are TRBV18 and TRBJ1-6; tentative D call: TRBD1 (5 bases). The germline V gene has CDR1 KGHSH and CDR2 LQKENI. This CDR3 has 16 amino acids. Deletions cut 8 bases from V and 13 bases from J, with 27 bases between. CDR3: CASTRPGTQGVMPLHF. As DNA, the CDR3 is TGTGCCAGCACAAGACCGGGGACGCAGGGAGTGATGCCCCTCCACTTT. Using reference TRBV18 and TRBJ1-6 for the parts outside the CDR3, the full variable domain is NAGVMQNPRHLVRRRGQEARLRCSPMKGHSHVYWYRQLPEEGLKFMVYLQKENIIDESGMPKERFSAEFPKEGPSILRIQQVVRGDSAAYFCASTRPGTQGVMPLHFGNGTRLTVT.

The chain joins TRBV6-1 to TRBJ2-7, with a possible D match to TRBD1 (6 bases). There are 16 residues in the CDR3. Trimming took 4 bases from V and 1 from J, leaving 17 bases between them. The germline CDR1 and CDR2 sequences are MNHNS and SASEGT. The CDR3 DNA follows: TGTGCCAGCAGTGGCTCTTACCGGGACAATTCCTACGAGCAGTACTTC. It specifies CASSGSYRDNSYEQYF.

The chain carries TRBV29-1 and TRBJ2-2; unclear D gene. The length of the CDR3 is 13 residues. V gave up 5 bases and J gave up 3 bases, with 10 bases separating them. Germline assignment: CDR1 SQVTM and CDR2 ANQGSEA. CDR3: CSVSTSDTGELFF. The CDR3 region has the DNA TGCAGCGTTTCTACCAGTGACACCGGGGAGCTGTTTTTT.

Note on this clone: This specimen includes other DNA sequences encoding the same CDR3. The chain uses TRBV12-3 or TRBV12-4 and TRBJ2-3; the D is unclear. The CDR3 has 11 residues. Trimming removed 3 bases from V and 4 bases from J, with 2 bases in between. CDR3 in amino acids: CASSLADTQYF. CDR3 nucleotides: TGTGCCAGCAGTTTGGCAGATACGCAGTATTTT.

The rearrangement joins TRBV6-5 to TRBJ2-7, with D tentatively TRBD2 (5 bases). The germline V gene encodes CDR1 MNHEY and CDR2 SVGAGI. Between the trimmed V and J ends, which lost 2 bases and 4 bases, there was a span of 12 bases. The CDR3 consists of 14 residues. Written as DNA, the CDR3 is TGTGCCAGCAGTTACCGAGGGTCCGTGTACGAGCAGTACTTC. Translation gives CASSYRGSVYEQYF.

The chain couples TRBV11-2 to TRBJ1-6; 7 bases agree with TRBD1. The germline V gene encodes CDR1 SGHAT and CDR2 FQNNGV. The CDR3 is made up of 14 amino acids. V shed 6 bases and J 5 bases; nucleotides not matched to a gene: 4. The CDR3 here is CASRPGQNNSPLHF. The CDR3 nucleotides read TGTGCCAGCAGACCGGGACAGAATAATTCACCCCTCCACTTT.

The chain has TRBV28 and TRBJ1-2, with no clear D. The CDR3 has 15 residues. V was cut by 6 bases and J by 7 bases, with 21 bases left in between. CDR1 is MDHEN, CDR2 SYDVKM, per germline. The CDR3 here is CASSPTDPPRSGYTF. As DNA, the CDR3 is TGTGCCAGCAGCCCCACGGACCCCCCCCGGAGTGGCTACACCTTC.

The chain recombines TRBV19 with TRBJ1-5; D may be TRBD1 (6 bases). The germline V gene encodes CDR1 LNHDA and CDR2 SQIVND (reference sequence). This CDR3 comprises 16 residues. V lost 9 bases, J lost 4 bases, and 22 bases lay in between. This CDR3 is CASRTRDTPFNQPQHF. In DNA, the CDR3 is TGTGCCAGCAGAACCCGGGACACACCGTTTAATCAGCCCCAGCATTTT.

About this clone itself: The germline gene is not matched at one end of the junction; a read error may be the cause. The V gene is TRBV5-8, the J gene TRBJ2-1; D is perhaps TRBD1 (6 bases). The CDR3 sequence is 10 residues long. Germline CDR1 is SGHTS and CDR2 is YDEGEE. CDR3 sequence (DNA): TGTGCCAGCAAGGTGGGGGCGTGGGTCTTC. Residues: CASKVGAWVF.

The rearrangement links TRBV27 to TRBJ2-1; no reliable D call. This CDR3 region has 14 residues. V lost 2 bases and J 7 bases, leaving 12 bases between the germline ends. CDR1 and CDR2 (germline): MNHEY, SMNVEV (reference sequence). The CDR3 region has the DNA TGTGCCAGCAGTTTAGGGCACGTTGGGAATGAGCAGTTCTTC. Protein product: CASSLGHVGNEQFF.